Here is one TCR beta chain with its context. The source of the sample is a study of blood T cell repertoires in COVID-19. Trimming cost V 5 bases and J 5 bases; bases outside gene matches: 9. CDR1 and CDR2 (germline): SEHNR, FQNEAQ (reference sequence). This CDR3 has 15 residues. This table comes from immunoSEQ multiplex PCR, and its TCRdb copy is limited to in-frame clones, with some not included. Of around 220,000 clones in the sample, less than 85% were seen once. The source is an elderly woman with COVID-19, enrolled during active disease. Sequenced input: peripheral blood. The chain is built from TRBV7-9 and TRBJ1-5, with 7 bases matching TRBD1. CDR3 DNA sequence: TGTGCCAGCAGCCCCCCCTTAGGGGGCGATCAGCCCCAGCATTTT. Protein product: CASSPPLGGDQPQHF.